One and the same sample provided the 18 T cell receptor beta chains below, sequenced in a study of T cell changes during pregnancy in multiple sclerosis. Assay used: immunoSEQ multiplex PCR; TCRdb lists only in-frame clones, some missing. The sample lists over 50,000 clones; about 92% were seen once. The sequencing used peripheral blood, collected in the first trimester of pregnancy. These receptors all come from a female donor with multiple sclerosis, enrolled in a pregnancy study.

The chain combines TRBV19 with TRBJ2-7; TRBD1 matches at 11 bases. J gave up 5 bases and V 3 bases, and 6 bases lay outside the gene matches. Germline V gives CDR1 LNHDA, CDR2 SQIVND (reference sequence). There are 15 residues in the CDR3. The CDR3 sequence is CASSIGWGQGDEQYF. CDR3 coding DNA: TGTGCCAGTAGTATCGGCTGGGGACAGGGGGACGAGCAGTACTTC.

The chain uses TRBV7-9 and TRBJ2-3, with 8 bases lining up with TRBD2. V gave up 4 bases and J gave up 6 bases; unmatched junction bases: 9. Germline CDR1 and CDR2: SEHNR and FQNEAQ (reference sequence). The CDR3 covers 15 residues. In DNA form, the CDR3 reads TGTGCCAGCAGCTCGCGACTAGCGCGCGTCGATACGCAGTATTTT. It is translated as CASSSRLARVDTQYF.

J is TRBJ2-2 and V is TRBV15, with 8 bases aligning to TRBD1. This CDR3 spans 15 amino acids. Germline CDR1 is LNHNV and CDR2 is YYDKDF (reference sequence). V lost 8 bases, J lost 3 bases, and 8 bases stayed unmatched. CDR3 sequence reads: CATQRQGADTGELFF. The CDR3 DNA reads as TGTGCCACCCAAAGGCAGGGGGCGGACACCGGGGAGCTGTTTTTT.

J is TRBJ2-1 and V is TRBV11-2; 11 bases fit TRBD2. The junction had 9 bases not matched to a gene; V was cut back by 4 bases and J by 7 bases. Germline V CDR1 and CDR2: SGHAT, FQNNGV. CDR3 length equals 16 residues. The chain's CDR3 is CASSSYSGRGVNEQFF. In nucleotides, the CDR3 is TGTGCCAGCAGCTCCTATAGCGGGAGGGGGGTGAATGAGCAGTTCTTC.

This chain connects TRBV7-9 to TRBJ1-1; D may be TRBD1 (5 bases). Deletions cut 5 bases from V and 0 bases from J, with 16 bases between. The germline gives CDR1 SEHNR, CDR2 FQNEAQ (reference sequence). The CDR3 runs to 16 residues. CDR3 protein: CASSPPDGGLNTEAFF. DNA of the CDR3: TGTGCCAGCAGCCCCCCTGATGGGGGGTTGAACACTGAAGCTTTCTTT.

The chain carries TRBV30 and TRBJ2-7; the match to TRBD1 covers 10 bases. CDR3 length: 13 residues. CDR1 GTSNPN and CDR2 SVGIG come from the germline V gene (reference sequence). The V gene end was trimmed by 7 bases and the J gene end by 4 bases; junction bases not matched to a gene: 7. CDR3 amino acids: CASSGTGEYEQYF. CDR3 DNA sequence: TGTGCCTCCTCCGGGACAGGGGAATACGAGCAGTACTTC.

V gene TRBV6-4 combines with J gene TRBJ2-7; 13 nucleotides align to TRBD2. In germline, CDR1 is MRHNA, CDR2 SNTAGT. V gave up 10 bases and J gave up 3 bases; unmatched junction bases: 9. This CDR3 region has 15 residues. The CDR3 DNA is TGTGCCATCGGTGGGACTAGCGGGGCCTACTACGAGCAGTACTTC. Translated, it gives CAIGGTSGAYYEQYF.

The CDR3: CASLSTSGRTGANVLTF. DNA for the CDR3: TGTGCCAGCCTCTCGACTAGCGGGAGAACAGGGGCCAACGTCCTGACTTTC. The gene calls are TRBV2 and TRBJ2-6; TRBD2 aligns across 12 bases. Germline V gives CDR1 SNHLY, CDR2 FYNNEI. V lost 8 bases and J lost 4; bases outside the gene matches: 9. The CDR3 is 17 amino acids.

CDR3 sequence: CASSRGTQETQYF. The CDR3 nucleotides are TGTGCCAGCAGTAGGGGAACCCAAGAGACCCAGTACTTC. This sequence joins TRBV6-6 and TRBJ2-5; weak D call: TRBD1 (5 bases). V gave up 5 bases and J gave up 1 base, with 8 bases separating them. Per germline, CDR1 MNHNY and CDR2 SVGAGI (reference sequence). The CDR3 extends over 13 amino acids.

This sequence joins TRBV10-3 and TRBJ2-1, with D unclear. Trimming shortened V by 2 bases and J by 4 bases, and 6 bases separated the two germline ends. This CDR3 has 13 residues. Germline V gene data show CDR1 as ENHRY and CDR2 as SYGVKD. The CDR3 loop reads CAISEELYNEQFF. In DNA, the CDR3 is TGTGCCATCAGTGAGGAGCTATACAATGAGCAGTTCTTC.

The CDR3 sequence: CASGTSSYNEQFF. The CDR3 nucleotides read TGTGCCAGCGGGACTAGCTCCTACAATGAGCAGTTCTTC. The chain combines TRBV28 with TRBJ2-1, with TRBD2 matching 8 bases. The CDR3 spans 13 residues. V gave up 8 bases and J gave up 0 bases; unmatched junction bases: 0. Germline-derived CDR1 and CDR2 are MDHEN and SYDVKM. Full variable domain (outside the CDR3, taken from reference TRBV28 and TRBJ2-1): DVKVTQSSRYLVKRTGEKVFLECVQDMDHENMFWYRQDPGLGLRLIYFSYDVKMKEKGDIPEGYSVSREKKERFSLILESASTNQTSMYLCASGTSSYNEQFFGPGTRLTVL.

The rearrangement links TRBV11-2 to TRBJ1-3; D unclear. CDR1 SGHAT and CDR2 FQNNGV come from the germline V gene. This CDR3 contains 14 residues. Trimming pared 1 base from V and 8 bases from J, leaving 12 bases between. CDR3 sequence reads: CASSLGRASHTIYF. The DNA of the CDR3 is TGTGCCAGCAGCTTAGGTCGGGCTAGCCACACCATATATTTT.

The V and J genes are TRBV15 and TRBJ2-1; D uncertain. This CDR3 comprises 12 residues. The V end was cut by 3 bases, the J end by 6 bases, with 6 bases between. Germline CDR1 is LNHNV and CDR2 is YYDKDF (reference sequence). CDR3 region: CATSSRLNEQFF. CDR3 DNA: TGTGCCACCAGCAGTCGACTCAATGAGCAGTTCTTC.

V usage is TRBV7-6 and J usage is TRBJ2-7, with unresolved D. The length of the CDR3 is 14 residues. Germline lookup yields CDR1 SGHVS and CDR2 FNYEAQ. V shed 1 base and J shed 0 bases, with 7 bases lying between them. This CDR3 is CASSLDFASYEQYF. The CDR3 bases are TGTGCCAGCAGCTTAGACTTTGCCTCCTACGAGCAGTACTTC.

The rearrangement uses TRBV11-2 and TRBJ2-3; 9 bases are shared with TRBD1. V shed 4 bases, J shed 3 bases, and the junction held 5 bases outside the gene matches. The CDR3 has 15 residues. Per the germline V gene, CDR1 is SGHAT and CDR2 is FQNNGV. In DNA form, the CDR3 reads TGTGCCAGCAGCTCGATTGGACAGGGGACAGATACGCAGTATTTT. Its protein is CASSSIGQGTDTQYF. The full variable domain, with the rest looked up from reference TRBV11-2 and TRBJ2-3, is EAGVAQSPRYKIIEKRQSVAFWCNPISGHATLYWYQQILGQGPKLLIQFQNNGVVDDSQLPKDRFSAERLKGVDSTLKIQPAKLEDSAVYLCASSSIGQGTDTQYFGPGTRLTVL.

The genes are TRBV6-1 and TRBJ2-6; D is uncertain. Germline V CDR1 and CDR2: MNHNS, SASEGT. The CDR3 has 15 amino acids. Trimming took 6 bases from V and 1 from J, leaving 10 bases between them. The CDR3 coding sequence is TGTGCCAGCAGGGCGGCGCAATCTGGGGCCAACGTCCTGACTTTC. It yields the protein CASRAAQSGANVLTF.

This chain uses TRBV11-3 with TRBJ2-1; 9 bases line up with TRBD2. The CDR3 covers 15 residues. Trimming cost V 3 bases and J 10 bases; bases outside gene matches: 10. Germline assignment: CDR1 SGHNT and CDR2 YENEEA. DNA for the CDR3: TGTGCCAGCAGCTTGGGAGAGCGGGAGGAAGACGAGCAGTTCTTC. Translation: CASSLGEREEDEQFF.

The chain employs TRBV5-1 and TRBJ1-2; D unresolved. V was clipped by 0 bases and J by 8 bases, with 11 bases between them. The CDR3 is 13 residues long. Germline lookup yields CDR1 SGHRS and CDR2 YFSETQ. In DNA, the CDR3 is TGCGCCAGCAGCTTGGAGCGGATGGGAGGCTACACCTTC. It yields the protein CASSLERMGGYTF.